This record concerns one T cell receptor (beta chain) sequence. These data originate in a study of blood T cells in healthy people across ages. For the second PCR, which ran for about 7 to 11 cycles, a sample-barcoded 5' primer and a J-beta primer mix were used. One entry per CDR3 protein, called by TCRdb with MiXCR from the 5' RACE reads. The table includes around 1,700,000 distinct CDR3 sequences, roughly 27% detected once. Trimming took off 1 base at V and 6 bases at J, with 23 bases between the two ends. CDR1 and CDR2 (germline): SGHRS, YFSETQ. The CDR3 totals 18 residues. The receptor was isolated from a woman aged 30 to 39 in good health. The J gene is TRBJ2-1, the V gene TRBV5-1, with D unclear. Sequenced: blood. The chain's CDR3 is CASSLYVMGGLQTNEQFF. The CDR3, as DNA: TGCGCCAGCAGCTTGTACGTAATGGGCGGCTTACAAACCAATGAGCAGTTCTTC.